These T cell receptor beta chains were read from a single sample in a study of regulatory T cells in long-lasting Graves disease. TCRdb re-called the multiplex PCR reads through MiXCR, storing one row per CDR3 protein. The sample shows some 370,000 distinct CDR3 sequences, about 20% of them seen only once. This specimen consisted of peripheral blood mononuclear cells (PBMCs), obtained when the disease was refractory, from a patient treated with antithyroid drugs. These receptors were taken from a female donor with Graves disease. Each CDR3 is given with its conserved first and last residue. Each record gives: D gene, CDR3 length, J gene, V gene, clone size, CDR3 DNA, CDR3 protein. A D gene is named only where the DNA matches it firmly. The size entry is marked missing in some rows and otherwise reads once, few, many or a size class.

TRBD2	15	TRBJ2-7	TRBV5-1	few	TGCGCCAGCAGCTTCACCGTTGGGAGGGCCTACGAGCAGTACTTC	CASSFTVGRAYEQYF
NA	16	TRBJ1-4	TRBV6-2/TRBV6-3	few	TGTGCCAGCAGTCGCCGACACGCTGCAACTAATGAAAAACTGTTTTTT	CASSRRHAATNEKLFF
NA	18	TRBJ2-2	TRBV19	NA	TGTGCCAGTAGTACCGCTTTGGACAGTTTCCCGTCTCCTGGGGAGCTGTTTTTT	CASSTALDSFPSPGELFF
NA	14	TRBJ1-5	TRBV10-2	NA	TGCGCCAGCAGTGAGGACAGGAGCAATCAGCCCCAGCATTTT	CASSEDRSNQPQHF
TRBD2	13	TRBJ2-7	TRBV20-1	NA	TGCAGTGCCTCCAGGCGGGAGGGTGCCGAGCAGTACTTC	CSASRREGAEQYF
TRBD2	17	TRBJ2-2	TRBV6-9	many	TGTGCCAGCAGTTTCCTAACTAGCGGGAGGCCGGGGCGGGAGCTGTTTTTT	CASSFLTSGRPGRELFF
TRBD1	13	TRBJ2-7	TRBV2	many	TGTGCCAGCAGTGCCGGGACAGGCTTCGAGCAGTACTTC	CASSAGTGFEQYF
NA	16	TRBJ2-1	TRBV20-1	NA	TGCAGTGCTAGTACTAGGGAACATAGGGGTTCCAATGAGCAGTTCTTC	CSASTREHRGSNEQFF
TRBD1	15	TRBJ1-5	TRBV10-2	few	TGCGCCACTTGGGGGGGACAGGGAAGGAATCAGCCCCAGCATTTT	CATWGGQGRNQPQHF
NA	12	TRBJ1-5	TRBV6-5	NA	TGTGCCAGCAGTTACTCGGGGAGGGGAAGCATTTTT	CASSYSGRGSIF
NA	12	TRBJ1-3	TRBV30	few	TGTGCCCGGGCAAGCGGTGGAAACACCATATATTTT	CARASGGNTIYF
NA	14	TRBJ2-5	TRBV6-1	NA	TGTGCCAGCAGCTATAGGGCCTCACAAGAGACCCAGTACTTC	CASSYRASQETQYF
NA	14	TRBJ2-5	TRBV29-1	once	TGCAGCGTTGAAGTGGCATGGAGCATGGAGACCCAGTACTTC	CSVEVAWSMETQYF
TRBD1	15	TRBJ1-5	TRBV7-8	NA	TGTGCCAGCAGCTTAGCACAGGGGGGGACCGGGCCCCAGCATTTT	CASSLAQGGTGPQHF
NA	12	TRBJ2-5	TRBV19	NA	TGTGCCAGTACCGGGACTGAGGAGACCCAGTACTTC	CASTGTEETQYF
NA	14	TRBJ2-7	TRBV18	few	TGTGCCAGCTCACCACCGAACAGGCCATACGAGCAGTACTTC	CASSPPNRPYEQYF
TRBD1	14	TRBJ2-7	TRBV20-1	NA	TGCAGTGCCCCCGGGACAGACAGTTTGTACGAGCAGTACTTC	CSAPGTDSLYEQYF
NA	16	TRBJ1-1	TRBV12-3/TRBV12-4	many	TGTGCCAGCAGCCCAGCAGGCGTGGGGCGAAGGGCTGAAGCTTTCTTT	CASSPAGVGRRAEAFF
TRBD2	15	TRBJ2-7	TRBV28	many	TGTGCCAGCAGTTTAGGAGGACTAGCGGTCTACGAGCAGTACTTC	CASSLGGLAVYEQYF
NA	15	TRBJ1-5	TRBV24-1	few	TGTGCCACCAGTGATTCCGGGACACCTCGGCAGCCCCAGCATTTT	CATSDSGTPRQPQHF
NA	15	TRBJ2-2	TRBV7-2	NA	TGTGCCAGCAGCTTATTCCGGGGGCGCACCGGGGAGCTGTTTTTT	CASSLFRGRTGELFF
NA	15	TRBJ1-4	TRBV6-5	NA	TGTGCCAGCAGTTACGGTTGGGGGGGAGATGAAAAACTGGTTTTT	CASSYGWGGDEKLVF
TRBD1	16	TRBJ2-2	TRBV9	NA	TGTGCCAGCAGCGTCCATTCGGGACAGGGGACCGGGGAGCTGTTTTTT	CASSVHSGQGTGELFF
NA	15	TRBJ2-7	TRBV9	NA	TGTGCCAGCAGCGTAGGGCAGGGGAACACCTACGAGCAGTACTTC	CASSVGQGNTYEQYF
TRBD1	13	TRBJ1-1	TRBV10-3	NA	TGTGCCACAGACGACAGGGAGAACACTGAAGCTTTCTTT	CATDDRENTEAFF
NA	15	TRBJ2-2	TRBV3-1	many	TGTGCCAGCAGCCTTAACCGGGCCTTCACCGGGGAGCTGTTTTTT	CASSLNRAFTGELFF
TRBD1	17	TRBJ1-1	TRBV28	many	TGTGCCAGCAGTTTATCCCAGGGGGCGGGTTTGAACACTGAAGCTTTCTTT	CASSLSQGAGLNTEAFF
NA	15	TRBJ2-7	TRBV12-3/TRBV12-4	many	TGTGCCAGCAGTTCCTCGGGGGCGGGATCCTACGAGCAGTACTTC	CASSSSGAGSYEQYF
NA	13	TRBJ1-1	TRBV7-9	many	TGTGCCAGCAGCCCGGGGGGATACACTGAAGCTTTCTTT	CASSPGGYTEAFF
TRBD1	15	TRBJ2-7	TRBV3-1	many	TGTGCCAGCAGCCAAACCCCGACAGGGGTATACGAGCAGTACTTC	CASSQTPTGVYEQYF
TRBD1	16	TRBJ1-2	TRBV11-2	NA	TGTGCCAGCAGCTCCACCGCCGGGACAGAGGTCCATGGCTACACCTTC	CASSSTAGTEVHGYTF
NA	13	TRBJ2-7	TRBV24-1	NA	TGTGCCACCAGTGATTCCCAACAGGGCGAGCAGTACTTC	CATSDSQQGEQYF
NA	14	TRBJ2-5	TRBV18	many	TGTGCCAGCTCACCATACAGGGGAGGAGAGACCCAGTACTTC	CASSPYRGGETQYF
NA	15	TRBJ1-5	TRBV11-2	NA	TGTGCCAGCAGCCCAGGGGCAGGGGACTCAATGCCCCAGCATTTT	CASSPGAGDSMPQHF
NA	16	TRBJ2-5	TRBV7-2	many	TGTGCCAGCAGCTTAGCGCTCAGCGGTCCCCAAGAGACCCAGTACTTC	CASSLALSGPQETQYF
NA	12	TRBJ1-2	TRBV12-3/TRBV12-4	many	TGTGCCAGCAGCCGTGGGGGATATGGCTACACCTTC	CASSRGGYGYTF
NA	14	TRBJ2-5	TRBV4-1	NA	TGCGCCAGCAGCCATCAGACCCGGTTGGAGACCCAGTACTTC	CASSHQTRLETQYF
NA	16	TRBJ2-2	TRBV7-2	many	TGTGCCAGCAGCTCTAGCGGGACAGGTGGATTCGGGGAGCTGTTTTTT	CASSSSGTGGFGELFF
TRBD1	14	TRBJ2-7	TRBV28	NA	TGTGCCAGCAGTTTATCAGGGGGCTTGACAGGGCAGTACTTC	CASSLSGGLTGQYF
NA	15	TRBJ1-1	TRBV7-2	many	TGTGCCAGCAGCTTAGCTAGGGTGGGCAGGGGTGAAGCTTTCTTT	CASSLARVGRGEAFF
TRBD2	18	TRBJ2-4	TRBV20-1	NA	TGCAGTGCTAGAGGTCTCTCTAGCGGGAGTTTGGGTTTAAACACTCAGTACTTC	CSARGLSSGSLGLNTQYF
NA	16	TRBJ2-5	TRBV7-6	NA	TGTGCCAGCAGCCCAACGGGGTGGGGAGGTCAAGAGACCCAGTACTTC	CASSPTGWGGQETQYF
TRBD1	15	TRBJ1-5	TRBV12-3/TRBV12-4	many	TGTGCCAGCAGAAACAGGGGGTTAGGCAATCAGCCCCAGCATTTT	CASRNRGLGNQPQHF